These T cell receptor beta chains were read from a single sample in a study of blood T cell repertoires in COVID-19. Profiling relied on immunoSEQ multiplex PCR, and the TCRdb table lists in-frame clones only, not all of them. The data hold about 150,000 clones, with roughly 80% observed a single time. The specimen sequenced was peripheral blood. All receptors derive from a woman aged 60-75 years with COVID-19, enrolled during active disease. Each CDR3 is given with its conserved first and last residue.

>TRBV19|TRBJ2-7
CASSLRTGRSYEQYF
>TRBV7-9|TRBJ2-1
CASLSGSSYNEQFF
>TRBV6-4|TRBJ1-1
CASRSGTANTEAFF
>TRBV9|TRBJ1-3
CASRPQDSGNTIYF
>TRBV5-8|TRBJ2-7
CASSWDRDYEQYF
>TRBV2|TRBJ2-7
CASRVGRTYEQYF
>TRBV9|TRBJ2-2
CASSALAGGANTGELFF
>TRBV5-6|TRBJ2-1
CASSFRQGLSEQFF
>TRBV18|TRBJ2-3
CASSPPGQGETDTQYF
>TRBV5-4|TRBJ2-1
CASSFPGSTYNEQFF
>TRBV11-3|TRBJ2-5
CASSKRGETQYF
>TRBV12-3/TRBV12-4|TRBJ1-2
CASSLQGLHGYTF
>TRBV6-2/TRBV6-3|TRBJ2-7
CASSLQGAPTGEQYF
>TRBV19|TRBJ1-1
CASSPRTGRGEAFF
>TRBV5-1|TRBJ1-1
CASSLTGGPSFAEAFF
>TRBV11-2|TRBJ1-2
CASSFGRPANYGYTF
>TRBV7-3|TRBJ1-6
CASSSTGDNNSPLHF
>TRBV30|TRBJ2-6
CACTLPQGRDSGANVLTF
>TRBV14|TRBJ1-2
CASSQAVNYGYTF
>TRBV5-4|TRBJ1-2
CASTPFRDKDYGYTF
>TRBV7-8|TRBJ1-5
CASSHGQTWAQPQHF
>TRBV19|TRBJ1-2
CASSVQGPRGGYTF
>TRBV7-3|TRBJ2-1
CASSAHSGFPNEQFF